This T cell receptor beta chain was obtained from a study of blood T cell repertoires in COVID-19. Study context: The samples span acute and convalescent COVID-19 from the United States, Italy and Spain. The analysed material was cDNA or gDNA that came from T cells, B-cell-depleted T cells, or PBMCs.

Authors' data handling: Amplification with reference gene primers provided the estimates of nucleated cell counts. Clones were sequenced by immunoSEQ multiplex PCR, and TCRdb holds only the in-frame ones, with some missing. V, J and clone size reflect that table, while D and trimming were determined from the DNA. The sample holds 65,000 or so clones, over 75% seen once. The J segment lost 5 bases and the V segment lost 5 bases, leaving 13 bases of the junction unmatched. CDR3 size: 16 residues. Per germline, CDR1 SGHAT and CDR2 FQNNGV. A few counts support this clone. Sequencing was done on a sample of peripheral blood. This sequence originates from a man aged 80 or over with acute or convalescent COVID-19. The genes are TRBV11-2 and TRBJ2-5, with 8 bases that match TRBD1. The CDR3 protein is CASSEFPGGSGETQYF. The CDR3 DNA follows: TGTGCCAGCAGCGAATTCCCAGGGGGCTCCGGGGAGACCCAGTACTTC.